The following is a T cell receptor beta chain sequence with its context. Germline V gene lookup returns CDR1 MRHNA and CDR2 SNTAGT. The CDR3 length is 14 residues. Between the trimmed V and J ends, which lost 4 bases and 8 bases, there was a span of 16 bases. Original processing methods: Amplification of reference gene primers was used by the study to estimate nucleated cell counts. The assay was immunoSEQ multiplex PCR, and TCRdb's table has in-frame clones only and misses some. V, J and clone size are taken as reported in that table, and D and trimming were inferred from the DNA itself. The sample includes about 25,000 clones, 81% seen only once; the top ten take around 7%. The data originate from a study of blood T cell repertoires in COVID-19. The wider study: From T cells, B-cell-depleted T cells, or PBMCs came the material, which was cDNA or gDNA.

Sequences were obtained from peripheral blood. The chain recombines TRBV6-4 with TRBJ2-3; possible D gene TRBD1, 6 bases. The TCR comes from a man between 65 and 85 years old with acute or convalescent COVID-19. This CDR3 reads CASSVAITGTTQYF. The CDR3 coding sequence is TGTGCCAGCAGTGTCGCGATTACAGGGACTACGCAGTATTTT.